This passage covers 11 T cell receptor beta chains from one sample sequenced in a study of T-cell reconstitution after alpha-beta-depleted transplantation in children. Unique molecular identifiers were incorporated during preparation of the TCRbeta library. TCRdb reanalysed the PCR reads using MiXCR and keeps one entry per CDR3 protein. The sample lists 190,000 or so distinct CDR3 sequences, 6.5% to 7.5% seen once, with 3% to 3.5% in the top ten. Sequencing was performed on PBMCs from the stem cell graft donor, taken from the stem cell graft. Receptors were obtained from a human donor who donated a stem cell graft to a child with Wiskott-Aldrich syndrome.

This clonotype was seen many times. V is TRBV7-2 and J is TRBJ1-1; D remains unclear. Germline values: CDR1 SGHTA, CDR2 FQGNSA. The length of the CDR3 is 12 residues. V lost 5 bases to trimming and J lost 6 bases, with 10 bases between them. Written as DNA, the CDR3 is TGTGCCAGCAGCCGCGACCAAGCTGAAGCTTTCTTT. Protein sequence: CASSRDQAEAFF.

This clonotype was counted many times. V and J are TRBV29-1 and TRBJ2-5; D gene ambiguous. The CDR3 is 11 residues long. The germline V and J ends were trimmed by 4 bases and 5 bases, with 8 bases remaining between them. In germline, CDR1 is SQVTM, CDR2 ANQGSEA. The CDR3 loop is CSVAMAETQYF. In DNA form, the CDR3 reads TGCAGCGTTGCCATGGCGGAGACCCAGTACTTC.

The sample holds many counts of this clonotype. This chain links TRBV12-3 or TRBV12-4 with TRBJ1-2, with D maybe TRBD1 (5 bases). The ends were cut back, 5 bases at V and 1 base at J, with 17 bases in the middle. The CDR3 spans 16 residues. CDR3 residues: CASSLSTENFNYGYTF. Here the CDR3 DNA reads TGTGCCAGCAGTCTCTCGACAGAAAATTTTAACTATGGCTACACCTTC.

This clonotype was seen repeatedly, ten times or more. The chain carries TRBV27 and TRBJ2-2, with 9 bases fitting TRBD1. Germline V CDR1 and CDR2: MNHEY, SMNVEV (reference sequence). Losses at the gene ends were 5 bases for V and 1 base for J; bases not matched to a gene: 5. The CDR3 length is 16 residues. The CDR3 here is CASSTWTGENTGELFF. The CDR3 nucleotides are TGTGCCAGCAGTACATGGACAGGGGAGAACACCGGGGAGCTGTTTTTT.

Comment on this clonotype: A much larger clone sits a single nucleotide away, making a read error possible. The V gene is TRBV12-3 or TRBV12-4, the J gene TRBJ2-7; TRBD1 might be the D (5 bases). Trimming took 5 bases from V and 7 from J, leaving 12 bases between them. The CDR3 spans 12 residues. The chain's CDR3 is CASSRRAWEQYF. CDR3 DNA: TGTGCCAGCAGTCGCAGGGCATGGGAGCAGTACTTC.

The rearrangement uses TRBV4-1 and TRBJ2-5; 9 nucleotides agree with TRBD2. Germline CDR1 and CDR2: MGHRA and YSYEKL. This CDR3 is built from 17 residues. V was pared by 2 bases and J by 7 bases, with 14 bases of the junction left unmatched. The DNA of the CDR3 is TGCGCCAGCAGCCAAAATCCAAGCGGGGGGACGGTTGGGACCCAGTACTTC. It translates to CASSQNPSGGTVGTQYF.

Worth noting for this clonotype: Given a much more abundant clone one base away, this may be a read error. The J gene is TRBJ1-1, the V gene TRBV20-1, with D possibly matching TRBD1 (5 bases). The CDR3 spans 16 residues. Per the germline V gene, CDR1 is DFQATT and CDR2 is SNEGSKA (reference sequence). The DNA of the CDR3 is TGCTGTGCTAGAGACTCCGGGACTTCCCTGAACACTGAAGCTTTCTTT. It specifies CCARDSGTSLNTEAFF.

There are many counts of this clonotype. The V call is TRBV6-1, the J call TRBJ1-2; D might be TRBD1 (5 bases). V was shortened by 7 bases and J by 4 bases, with 16 bases between the two germline ends. Germline V CDR1 and CDR2: MNHNS, SASEGT. The CDR3 sequence is 14 residues long. The CDR3 region is CASTKQRDAYGYTF. CDR3 coding DNA: TGTGCCAGCACCAAACAACGGGACGCCTATGGCTACACCTTC.

This clonotype was seen ten or more times. The rearrangement joins TRBV12-3 or TRBV12-4 to TRBJ2-7, with D maybe TRBD2 (6 bases). V was cut by 6 bases and J by 2 bases, with 11 bases left in between. The CDR3 is 13 residues long. The CDR3 reads CASRYGTAYEQYF. CDR3 DNA sequence: TGTGCCAGCAGATACGGGACTGCCTACGAGCAGTACTTC.

This clonotype was recorded many times. The rearrangement links TRBV7-2 to TRBJ2-7; TRBD2 matches at 7 bases. The CDR3 runs to 14 residues. The J segment lost 7 bases and the V segment lost 2 bases, leaving 8 bases of the junction unmatched. Germline V gene lookup returns CDR1 SGHTA and CDR2 FQGNSA. CDR3 DNA sequence: TGTGCCAGCAGCTTAACTGCTGGGGAGGGGGAGCAGTACTTC. Amino acid sequence: CASSLTAGEGEQYF.

The table lists this clonotype with many counts. The rearrangement joins TRBV4-3 to TRBJ2-3, with D hard to call. CDR3 size: 14 residues. Germline V gene sequence: CDR1 LGHNA, CDR2 YSLEER. V gave up 2 bases and J gave up 1 base, with 7 bases separating them. The CDR3 loop reads CASSQLLGTDTQYF. The CDR3 coding sequence is TGCGCCAGCAGCCAATTGCTAGGCACAGATACGCAGTATTTT.